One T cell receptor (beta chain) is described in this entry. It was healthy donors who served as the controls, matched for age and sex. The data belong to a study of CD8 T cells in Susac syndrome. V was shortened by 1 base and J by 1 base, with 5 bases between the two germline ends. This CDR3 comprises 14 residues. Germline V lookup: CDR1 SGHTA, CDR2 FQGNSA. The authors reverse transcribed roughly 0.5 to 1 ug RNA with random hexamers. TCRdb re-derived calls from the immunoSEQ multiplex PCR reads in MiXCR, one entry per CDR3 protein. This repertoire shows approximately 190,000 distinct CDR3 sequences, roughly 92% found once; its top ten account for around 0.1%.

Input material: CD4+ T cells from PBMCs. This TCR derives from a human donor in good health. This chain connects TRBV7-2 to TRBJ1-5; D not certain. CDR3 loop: CASSLVPSNQPQHF. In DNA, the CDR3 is TGTGCCAGCAGCTTAGTCCCGAGCAATCAGCCCCAGCATTTT.